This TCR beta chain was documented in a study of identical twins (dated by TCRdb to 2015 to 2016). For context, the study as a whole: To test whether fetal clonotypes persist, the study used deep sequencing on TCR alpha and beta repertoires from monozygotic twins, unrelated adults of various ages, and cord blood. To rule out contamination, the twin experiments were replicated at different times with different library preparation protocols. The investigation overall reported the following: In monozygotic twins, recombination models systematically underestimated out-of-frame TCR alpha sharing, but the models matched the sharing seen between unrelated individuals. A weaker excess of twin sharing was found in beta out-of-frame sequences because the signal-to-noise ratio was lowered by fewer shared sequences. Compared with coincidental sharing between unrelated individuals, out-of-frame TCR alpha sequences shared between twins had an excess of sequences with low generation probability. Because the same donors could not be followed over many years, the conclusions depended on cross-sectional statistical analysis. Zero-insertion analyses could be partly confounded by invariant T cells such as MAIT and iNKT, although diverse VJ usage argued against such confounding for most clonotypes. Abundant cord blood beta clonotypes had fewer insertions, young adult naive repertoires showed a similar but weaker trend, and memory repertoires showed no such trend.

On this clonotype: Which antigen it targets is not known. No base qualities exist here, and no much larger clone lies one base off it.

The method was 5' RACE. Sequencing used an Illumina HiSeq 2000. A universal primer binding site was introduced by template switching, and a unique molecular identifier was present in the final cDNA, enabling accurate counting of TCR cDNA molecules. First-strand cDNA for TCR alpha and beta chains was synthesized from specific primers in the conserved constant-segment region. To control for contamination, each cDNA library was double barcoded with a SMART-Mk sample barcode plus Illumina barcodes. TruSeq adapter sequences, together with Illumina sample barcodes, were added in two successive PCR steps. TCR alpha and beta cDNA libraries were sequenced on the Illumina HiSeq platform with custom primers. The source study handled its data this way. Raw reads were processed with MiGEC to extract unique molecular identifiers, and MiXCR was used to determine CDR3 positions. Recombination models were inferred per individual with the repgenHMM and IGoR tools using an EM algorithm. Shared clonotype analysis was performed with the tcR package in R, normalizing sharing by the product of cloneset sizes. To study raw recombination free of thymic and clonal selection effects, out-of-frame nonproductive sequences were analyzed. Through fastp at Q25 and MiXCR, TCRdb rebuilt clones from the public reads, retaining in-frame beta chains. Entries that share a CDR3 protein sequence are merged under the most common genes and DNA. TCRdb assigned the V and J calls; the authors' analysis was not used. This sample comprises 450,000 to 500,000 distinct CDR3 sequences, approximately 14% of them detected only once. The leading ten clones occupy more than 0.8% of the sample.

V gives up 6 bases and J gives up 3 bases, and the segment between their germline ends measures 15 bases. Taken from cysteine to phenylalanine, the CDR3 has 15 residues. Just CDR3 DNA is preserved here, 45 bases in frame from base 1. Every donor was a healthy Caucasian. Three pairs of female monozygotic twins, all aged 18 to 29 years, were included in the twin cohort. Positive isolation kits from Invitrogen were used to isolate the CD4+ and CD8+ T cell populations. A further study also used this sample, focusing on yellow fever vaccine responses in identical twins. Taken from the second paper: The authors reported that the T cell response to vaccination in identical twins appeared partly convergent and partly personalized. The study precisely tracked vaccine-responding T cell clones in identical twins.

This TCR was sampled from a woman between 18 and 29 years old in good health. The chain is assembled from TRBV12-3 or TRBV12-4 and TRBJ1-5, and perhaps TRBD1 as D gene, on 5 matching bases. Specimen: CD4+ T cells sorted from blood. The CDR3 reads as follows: CASSWGGDPNQPQHF. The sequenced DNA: TGTGCCAGCAGCTGGGGAGGGGACCCCAATCAGCCCCAGCATTTT.